Described below is a single T cell receptor (beta chain) sequence and its context. The antigen is not known. The CDR3 loop spans 16 amino acids. The V gene's germline CDR1 is MDHEN and CDR2 SYDVKM. These data originate in a study of T cell clusters in autoimmune cytopenias. Approximately 36,000 genome equivalents of blood DNA were amplified for TRB. General study points: TRB repertoire shifts in secondary cytopenia and chronic lymphocytic leukemia mostly reflected lymphoma, not autoimmunity.

One tube held mixed TRB-A and TRB-B primer pools for touch-down PCR. No DNA is given; TCRdb re-called the multiplex PCR reads and lists each CDR3 protein once. The sample has roughly 3,300 distinct CDR3 sequences; the top ten hold about 7.2%. This sample also appeared in a second study, on T cell repertoires in aging, cancer and after chemotherapy. As that study records: In cancer patients, declining TCR diversity with age involved lost richness and lost evenness. Rebound thymic output was suggested by rising median generation probability during chemotherapy in each cancer cohort. No conclusions about immunological memory after chemotherapy can be drawn from the repertoire data.

The V call is TRBV28, the J call TRBJ2-6; absent DNA, TCRdb's TRBD1 call cannot be checked. Sequencing input: peripheral blood. This clonotype originated in a human donor in good health. CDR3 in amino acids: CASSAGTVSGANVLTF.